This is a list of T cell receptor beta chains from one sample in a study of cytomegalovirus exposure and HLA in healthy donors. The table came from immunoSEQ multiplex PCR; TCRdb's copy has only in-frame clones and leaves some out. This repertoire shows some 85,000 clones, 70% to 85% found once; its top ten account for roughly 2.3%. The sequenced material came from PBMCs. These TCRs come from a woman in her forties or fifties in good health and CMV-seronegative. CDR3s include the opening cysteine and the closing phenylalanine or tryptophan. The D gene is left open where the match is weak. The size of a clone is reported for some rows only, either as once, few or many, or as a class for expanded clones.

v_call	d_call	clone_size	j_call	cdr3_nt	cdr3_aa
TRBV29-1	TRBD2	NA	TRBJ2-1	TGCAGCGTTGTCCTAGGGACTAGCGCATACAATGAGCAGTTCTTC	CSVVLGTSAYNEQFF
TRBV19	NA	NA	TRBJ2-1	TGTGCCAGTAGTATACTACAGGGTAATGAGCAGTTCTTC	CASSILQGNEQFF
TRBV6-1	NA	NA	TRBJ1-3	TGTGCCAGCAGTGGAACAGGAAACACCATATATTTT	CASSGTGNTIYF
TRBV19	NA	NA	TRBJ1-5	TGTGCCAGTAGTACCGTGGCGTGGACAGTTAGCAATCAGCCCCAGCATTTT	CASSTVAWTVSNQPQHF
TRBV5-4	TRBD2	NA	TRBJ2-2	TGTGCCAGCAGCTTGGCGAGCATAGCGGGGGGGGGCACCGGGGAGCTGTTTTTT	CASSLASIAGGGTGELFF
TRBV5-5	TRBD1	NA	TRBJ2-3	TGTGCCAGCAGCCGGACAGGAGAGGTATCCACAGATACGCAGTATTTT	CASSRTGEVSTDTQYF
TRBV4-2	TRBD2	NA	TRBJ2-2	TGTGCCAGCAGTGGGGGCCTAGCGGGAAAAGGGAACACCGGGGAGCTGTTTTTT	CASSGGLAGKGNTGELFF
TRBV28	TRBD1	NA	TRBJ1-1	TGTGCCAGCAGTTCTACCGGGACAGGGGGCACTGAAGCTTTCTTT	CASSSTGTGGTEAFF
TRBV18	NA	NA	TRBJ2-1	TGTGCCAGCTCACCACCTTTCGACGGAGGAGCAAATGAGCAGTTCTTC	CASSPPFDGGANEQFF
TRBV18	TRBD1	NA	TRBJ2-2	TGTGCCAGCTCACAGACAGGGGTGAACACCGGGGAGCTGTTTTTT	CASSQTGVNTGELFF
TRBV7-9	NA	NA	TRBJ1-1	TGTTCCAGCAGCCTTGGGACAAATGAAGCTTTCTTT	CSSSLGTNEAFF
TRBV10-2	NA	NA	TRBJ2-7	TGCGCCAGCAGTGAGTTGACAACACAAGTCCAGGGCTACGAGCAGTACTTC	CASSELTTQVQGYEQYF
TRBV29-1	TRBD2	NA	TRBJ2-1	TGCAGCGTAGCAAGCGGGGGGCACTCCTACAATGAGCAGTTCTTC	CSVASGGHSYNEQFF
TRBV7-9	TRBD1	NA	TRBJ1-1	TGTGCCAGCAGCTCCCGACAGGGATTCACTGAAGCTTTCTTT	CASSSRQGFTEAFF
TRBV7-3	TRBD1	NA	TRBJ1-1	TGTGCCAGCAGCTTAAAGACAGGGTTCGGCGCTTTCTTT	CASSLKTGFGAFF
TRBV7-3	TRBD2	NA	TRBJ2-1	TGTGCCAGCAGCCCCTTGGGACTAGCGGGAGGGTCGTGGAATGAGCAGTTCTTC	CASSPLGLAGGSWNEQFF
TRBV7-8	NA	NA	TRBJ2-5	TGTGCCAGCAGCCCTGTACAGGGGACTCCGTTAGAGACCCAGTACTTC	CASSPVQGTPLETQYF
TRBV2	NA	once	TRBJ2-7	TGTGCCAGCATAAAATCGTACGAGCAGTACTTC	CASIKSYEQYF
TRBV11-2	NA	few	TRBJ2-1	TGTGCCAGCAGTCTCCCGGAGACCACCTACAATGAGCAGTTCTTC	CASSLPETTYNEQFF
TRBV5-1	NA	NA	TRBJ2-7	TGCGCCAGCAGCTTCGGCGGAGGGCAGAGCTCCTACGAGCAGTACTTC	CASSFGGGQSSYEQYF
TRBV6-5	NA	NA	TRBJ2-3	TGTGCCAGCAGTCCGAATCTGGGACTTTATACGCAGTATTTT	CASSPNLGLYTQYF
TRBV15	NA	NA	TRBJ2-7	TGTGCCACCAGCAGAATCCTGCTCTTCCCTGCGTACCCCCGCACAGAATCCTACGAGCAGTACTTC	CATSRILLFPAYPRTESYEQYF
TRBV19	TRBD2	NA	TRBJ2-1	TGTGCCAGTAGTATGGGGCTAGCGGGAGCTCTTAGATCCTACAATGAGCAGTTCTTC	CASSMGLAGALRSYNEQFF
TRBV5-6	TRBD2	few	TRBJ2-6	TGTGCCAGCAGCAAGACTAGCGGGGGGGCCTTTGGGGCCAACGTCCTGACTTTC	CASSKTSGGAFGANVLTF
TRBV5-4	NA	NA	TRBJ1-1	TGTGCCAGCAGCTTGGTTACAGGCTTGAACACTGAAGCTTTCTTT	CASSLVTGLNTEAFF
TRBV29-1	NA	NA	TRBJ2-7	TGCAGCGTTGAGGACAGACAAATACGATATTGGGGATACGAGCAGTACTTC	CSVEDRQIRYWGYEQYF
TRBV2	TRBD2	NA	TRBJ2-7	TGTGCCAGCAGTGAGGGGGGGGTCTCCTACGAGCAGTACTTC	CASSEGGVSYEQYF
TRBV7-9	TRBD2	NA	TRBJ2-1	TGTTCCAGCAGCCTACTAGCGGGCGCGCTCAATGAGCAGTTCTTC	CSSSLLAGALNEQFF
TRBV7-8	NA	few	TRBJ1-5	TGTGCCAGCAGCTTGTCCGTAAGCAATCAGCCCCAGCATTTT	CASSLSVSNQPQHF
TRBV7-6	NA	NA	TRBJ2-5	TGTGCCAGCAGCCCAGGGCTCTCGGAGGGGACCCAGTACTTC	CASSPGLSEGTQYF
TRBV11-2	NA	NA	TRBJ1-1	TGTGCCAGCAGCTCGCGGGACGGGAACACTGAAGCTTTCTTT	CASSSRDGNTEAFF
TRBV5-1	TRBD2	NA	TRBJ2-1	TGCGCCAGCAGCGCGGGACTAGCGTTGAATGAGCAGTTCTTC	CASSAGLALNEQFF
TRBV6-1	TRBD2	NA	TRBJ2-7	TGTGCCAGCAGTGACTTAGCGGGAGATCAGGACGAGCAGTACTTC	CASSDLAGDQDEQYF
TRBV7-9	TRBD1	NA	TRBJ1-1	TGTGCCAGCAGAAAGACAGGGGAAGCTTTCTTT	CASRKTGEAFF
TRBV6-5	TRBD1	NA	TRBJ1-6	TGTGCCAGCAGTTTACAGGGGGCTAGGGATTCACCCCTCCACTTT	CASSLQGARDSPLHF
TRBV7-3	TRBD2	NA	TRBJ2-2	TGTGCCAGCAGCACCTGGACTAGCGGGAACGGCGGGGAGCTGTTTTTT	CASSTWTSGNGGELFF
TRBV6-4	NA	NA	TRBJ2-7	TGTGCCAGGAGACCCTCGAGGGGCAGGGAGGACGAAGCGGGGTACTTC	CARRPSRGREDEAGYF
TRBV6-5	TRBD1	NA	TRBJ1-2	TGTGCCAGCAGTAGGACAGGGAATGGCTACACCTTC	CASSRTGNGYTF
TRBV7-9	NA	NA	TRBJ2-1	TGTGCCAGCAGCTTAAACCATCCAGCCTACAATGAGCAGTTCTTC	CASSLNHPAYNEQFF
TRBV6-6	TRBD2	few	TRBJ2-3	TGTGCCAGCAGTTCCGGGGGGAGTAAAGATACGCAGTATTTT	CASSSGGSKDTQYF
TRBV27	TRBD1	NA	TRBJ1-5	TGTGCCAGCAGAGGGACAGAGGGTTACAATCAGCCCCAGCATTTT	CASRGTEGYNQPQHF
TRBV7-2	NA	once	TRBJ2-7	TGTGCCAGCAGCTTAAACGGGAACGAGCAGTACTTC	CASSLNGNEQYF
TRBV18	NA	NA	TRBJ2-3	TGTGCCAGCTCACCGATAGGTGGGCAGGGCGGAGATACGCAGTATTTT	CASSPIGGQGGDTQYF
TRBV9	TRBD2	NA	TRBJ2-1	TGTGCCAGCAGCGTCCGACTAGCGGGACTCGGTGAGCAGTTCTTC	CASSVRLAGLGEQFF
TRBV5-1	NA	NA	TRBJ1-3	TGCGCCAGCAGCCCCCTAGGCACCGCAGGAAACACCATATATTTT	CASSPLGTAGNTIYF
TRBV6-1	NA	NA	TRBJ1-1	TGTGCCAGCAGAGGACAGAACACTGAAGCTTTCTTT	CASRGQNTEAFF
TRBV9	TRBD1	NA	TRBJ1-1	TGTGCCAGCAGCCTGACAGGGGGCGCATTCGCTGAAGCTTTCTTT	CASSLTGGAFAEAFF
TRBV27	NA	NA	TRBJ1-2	TGTGCCAGCAGTAATACAGGGAATAGCCGTCGCTCCTATGGCTACACCTTC	CASSNTGNSRRSYGYTF
TRBV4-3	NA	NA	TRBJ2-3	TGCGCCAGCAGCCAAGATATAGTAGACTACGCTAGCACAGATACGCAGTATTTT	CASSQDIVDYASTDTQYF
TRBV7-9	NA	NA	TRBJ2-6	TGTGCCAGCAGCTCACAGGGAACAGGGGCCAACGTCCTGACTTTC	CASSSQGTGANVLTF
TRBV5-6	NA	NA	TRBJ1-3	TGTGCCAGCAGCAACGCGAAGGGGGGAAACACCATATATTTT	CASSNAKGGNTIYF
TRBV28	NA	NA	TRBJ2-1	TGTGCCAGCAGTTTACCGGGTAGGGGGACGTACAATGAGCAGTTCTTC	CASSLPGRGTYNEQFF
TRBV5-8	NA	NA	TRBJ1-1	TGTGCCAGCAGCTTGGCCTACAGACCCACTGAAGCTTTCTTT	CASSLAYRPTEAFF
TRBV7-7	TRBD1	NA	TRBJ2-3	TGTGCTAGCAGCACCGGACCGGACAGGGAGCAGTATTTT	CASSTGPDREQYF